The source of this T cell receptor (beta chain) is a study of control samples from healthy donors and cancer patients. Clones were read by immunoSEQ multiplex PCR, and TCRdb kept only the in-frame ones, dropping some. In the table there are roughly 200,000 clones, around 90% of which are singletons. The CDR3 contains 18 residues. V lost 9 bases and J lost 3, with 24 bases in between. CDR1 and CDR2 (germline): WSHSY, SAAADI. The sample consisted of blood. The clonotype comes from a man aged 30 to 45 in good health. V gene TRBV10-2 combines with J gene TRBJ1-6; TRBD1 might be the D (6 bases). The CDR3: CASQDSHSSTFYNSPLHF. CDR3 coding DNA: TGCGCCAGTCAGGACAGTCACTCATCAACTTTCTATAATTCACCCCTCCACTTT.